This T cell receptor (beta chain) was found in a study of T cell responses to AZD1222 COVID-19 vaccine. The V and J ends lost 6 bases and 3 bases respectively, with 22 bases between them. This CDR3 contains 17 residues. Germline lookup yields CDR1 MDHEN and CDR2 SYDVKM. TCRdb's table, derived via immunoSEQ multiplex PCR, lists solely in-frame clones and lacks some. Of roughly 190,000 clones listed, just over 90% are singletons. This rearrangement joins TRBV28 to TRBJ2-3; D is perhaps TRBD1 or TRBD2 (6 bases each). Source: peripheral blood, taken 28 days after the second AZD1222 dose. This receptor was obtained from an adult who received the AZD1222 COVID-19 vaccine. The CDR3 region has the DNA TGTGCCAGCAGGCTCTCGATTCGACAGGAGGGGACAGATACGCAGTATTTT. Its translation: CASRLSIRQEGTDTQYF.